The TCR beta chain under discussion was sequenced for a study of tumor-infiltrating lymphocytes in localized non-small cell lung cancer. Study overall: Several tumor histologies, both smoking statuses, and some post-neoadjuvant chemotherapy samples were included.

Overall study results and limits: Tumor T-cell fraction from TCR sequencing was not associated with recurrence-free survival (p = 0.61). Technical variation could not be separated from intratumor heterogeneity here. Compared with uninvolved lung, tumors showed higher T cell infiltration by TCRbeta sequencing.

Looked up from germline, CDR1 is SGHRS and CDR2 is YFSETQ. Trimming cost V 2 bases and J 5 bases, with 10 bases left between them. The CDR3 has 13 amino acids. Clones were read by immunoSEQ multiplex PCR, and TCRdb kept only the in-frame ones, dropping some. The top ten hold approximately 7.9% of the sample, which has 12,000 or so clones, 84% seen once. In regard to this clone: The target antigen is unknown.

The clonotype originates from a human donor with non-small cell lung cancer. Sample: lung tumor tissue. The chain joins TRBV5-1 to TRBJ2-5, with D tentatively TRBD1 (5 bases). The CDR3 is CASSLPPGETQYF. In DNA, the CDR3 is TGCGCCAGCAGCTTACCCCCAGGGGAGACCCAGTACTTC.